The clone carrying this T cell receptor beta chain turned up a few times. J gave up 1 base and V 4 bases, and 7 bases lay outside the gene matches. This CDR3 contains 17 residues. Looked up from germline, CDR1 is MGHRA and CDR2 is YSYEKL. This sample is drawn from a study of blood T cell repertoires in COVID-19. As for the study in general: Acute and convalescent COVID-19 samples came from the United States, Italy and Spain. T cells, B-cell-depleted T cells, or PBMCs supplied cDNA or gDNA.

Original processing notes: Amplified reference gene primers provided the basis for estimating nucleated cell counts. Assay used: immunoSEQ multiplex PCR; TCRdb lists only in-frame clones, some missing. The V and J calls and clone size were taken over from that table, and D and trimming were inferred from the DNA. The sample has about 98,000 clones; around nine tenths are singletons. The clonotype was recovered from a man aged 50 or older with active COVID-19. The specimen was peripheral blood. V gene TRBV4-1 combines with J gene TRBJ2-2, with 9 nucleotides matching TRBD2. CDR3 bases: TGCGCCAGCAGCCTCTCAATAGCGGGGGTGAACACCGGGGAGCTGTTTTTT. Amino acid sequence: CASSLSIAGVNTGELFF.